Listed below are T cell receptor beta chains from one sample, sequenced in a study of technical replicates of blood from several donors. Profiled with immunoSEQ multiplex PCR; TCRdb holds only in-frame clones, not every one. Among about 44,000 clones listed, 96% were seen once. The sample consisted of T cells isolated from PBMCs. The receptors were sampled from a human donor in good health. The CDR3 runs from the conserved cysteine through the conserved F or W. A D gene is named only where the DNA matches it firmly. The size field is filled for only some rows; it gives once, few, many or a size class.

>TRBJ2-1|NA|NA|TRBV7-2
TGTGCCAGCACTATTACTAGGAATGAGCAGTTCTTC
CASTITRNEQFF
>TRBJ1-1|NA|NA|TRBV19
TGTGCCAGTAAAGATAGGGGGTTAACGGGGAACACTGAAGCTTTCTTT
CASKDRGLTGNTEAFF
>TRBJ1-2|NA|NA|TRBV11-2
TGTGCCAGCAGCTTAACCCGCCCTACAGGGAACACTAACTATGGCTACACCTTC
CASSLTRPTGNTNYGYTF
>TRBJ2-3|TRBD1|NA|TRBV6-6
TGTGCCAGCACTCCGGGACAGACCACAGATACGCAGTATTTT
CASTPGQTTDTQYF
>TRBJ2-5|NA|once|TRBV10-2
TGCGCCAGCAGTGATTTGAGCGGGCGGGAGACCCAGTACTTC
CASSDLSGRETQYF
>TRBJ1-3|TRBD1|NA|TRBV5-4
TGTGCCAGCAGACCGGACAGGGACTCTGGAAACACCATATATTTT
CASRPDRDSGNTIYF
>TRBJ1-5|NA|NA|TRBV21-1
TGTGCCAGCATCTCGGACAGGGCGAGGCAGCCCCAGCATTTT
CASISDRARQPQHF
>TRBJ2-5|NA|NA|TRBV6-1
TGTGCCAGCAGTGAAAGCGGAGAGACCCAGTACTTC
CASSESGETQYF
>TRBJ1-4|NA|NA|TRBV19
TGTGCCACCAGGCGGGGGCGCCTCGAAAAACTGTTTTTT
CATRRGRLEKLFF
>TRBJ2-7|NA|NA|TRBV15
TGTGCCACCAGCAGAGATGAGGACGAGCAGTACTTC
CATSRDEDEQYF
>TRBJ2-7|NA|once|TRBV9
TGTGCCAGCAGCGTAGGCGACTCTGCCTACGAGCAGTACTTC
CASSVGDSAYEQYF
>TRBJ1-5|TRBD1|once|TRBV7-2
TGTGCCAGCAGCTTAAGGACAGGGTCCAATCAGCCCCAGCATTTT
CASSLRTGSNQPQHF
>TRBJ2-6|NA|NA|TRBV12-5
TGTGCTAGTGGTTTGGAACAGGGCTCTGGGGCCAACGTCCTGACTTTC
CASGLEQGSGANVLTF
>TRBJ1-5|NA|NA|TRBV4-1
TGCGCCAGCAGCCATGAAGGGAGTCAGCCCCAGCATTTT
CASSHEGSQPQHF
>TRBJ2-7|TRBD1|NA|TRBV9
TGTGCCAGCAGCGTAGCCGGGACAGGGGACTACGAGCAGTACTTC
CASSVAGTGDYEQYF
>TRBJ2-5|NA|once|TRBV14
TGTGCCAGCAGCCAAGAGTATGAGATCCTGCTAGAGACCCAGTACTTC
CASSQEYEILLETQYF
>TRBJ1-2|TRBD1|NA|TRBV27
TGTGCCAGCAGTTTGGAGGGGGCGGGTGGCTACACCTTC
CASSLEGAGGYTF
>TRBJ1-1|NA|once|TRBV2
TGTGCCAGCAGTGAATCTCCCAGGGGACCGGCTTTCTTT
CASSESPRGPAFF
>TRBJ1-2|NA|NA|TRBV7-9
TGTGCCAGCAGCGTAGATGACGCGGGCAGGGGCTACACCTTC
CASSVDDAGRGYTF
>TRBJ2-3|TRBD2|NA|TRBV10-3
TGTGCCATCAGTTTAGCGGGTTCGGGCACAGATACGCAGTATTTT
CAISLAGSGTDTQYF
>TRBJ2-1|NA|NA|TRBV21-1
TGTGCCAGCAGCAATGGCGGGAGTACCCCCTACAATGAGCAGTTCTTC
CASSNGGSTPYNEQFF
>TRBJ2-2|TRBD2|NA|TRBV7-9
TGTGCCAGCAGCCCGGGACTAGCTGTTCCCACCGGGGAGCTGTTTTTT
CASSPGLAVPTGELFF
>TRBJ2-5|TRBD1|NA|TRBV9
TGTGCCAGCAGCCTATCCGGGACAGTCCAGGGGGAGACCCAGTACTTC
CASSLSGTVQGETQYF
>TRBJ1-2|NA|NA|TRBV4-3
TGCGCCAGCAGCCCGCCGGGGGTTTACTCTGGCTACACCTTC
CASSPPGVYSGYTF
>TRBJ1-3|TRBD1|NA|TRBV18
TGTGCCAGCTCACCTCGACAGGGAGACGGAAACACCATATATTTT
CASSPRQGDGNTIYF
>TRBJ2-7|NA|NA|TRBV5-1
TGCGCCAGCAGCTACAGCGGATCCTACGAGCAGTACTTC
CASSYSGSYEQYF
>TRBJ2-3|NA|NA|TRBV7-9
TGTGCCAGCAGTGGGACACGTAGCACAGATACGCAGTATTTT
CASSGTRSTDTQYF
>TRBJ1-5|NA|NA|TRBV6-1
TGTGCCAGCCGCGGGCAGGCCGGTGGTCCCCAGCATTTT
CASRGQAGGPQHF
>TRBJ2-7|NA|NA|TRBV2
TGTGCCAGCAGTGATCTGGGGGGTGGCTACGAGCAGTACTTC
CASSDLGGGYEQYF
>TRBJ1-2|TRBD1|NA|TRBV7-9
TGTGCCAGCAGCTACGGGACAGGGGGGACGCATGGCTACACCTTC
CASSYGTGGTHGYTF
>TRBJ1-1|NA|NA|TRBV6-5
TGTGCCAGCAGTTATATGGAGGGCCCCACTGAAGCTTTCTTT
CASSYMEGPTEAFF
>TRBJ2-2|TRBD1|once|TRBV11-2
TGTGCCAGCAGCTCTGGACAGGGTGGCGGCGGGGAGCTGTTTTTT
CASSSGQGGGGELFF
>TRBJ1-2|NA|NA|TRBV6-5
TGTGCCAGCAGTTACTCGGTCGGGGAGACCCACTATGGCTACACCTTC
CASSYSVGETHYGYTF
>TRBJ2-3|NA|NA|TRBV5-1
TGCGCCAGCAGCTCTGAGAGCACAGATACGCAGTATTTT
CASSSESTDTQYF
>TRBJ2-1|TRBD1|NA|TRBV6-5
TGTGCCAGCAGTTACTATCAGGGGGAATACAATGAGCAGTTCTTC
CASSYYQGEYNEQFF
>TRBJ2-7|TRBD1|NA|TRBV6-5
TGTGCCAGCAGATTGACAGGGGAGTCGTACGAGCAGTACTTC
CASRLTGESYEQYF
>TRBJ1-1|NA|NA|TRBV5-1
TGCGCCAGCAGGGAGCAGGTACAGGAAACTGAAGCTTTCTTT
CASREQVQETEAFF